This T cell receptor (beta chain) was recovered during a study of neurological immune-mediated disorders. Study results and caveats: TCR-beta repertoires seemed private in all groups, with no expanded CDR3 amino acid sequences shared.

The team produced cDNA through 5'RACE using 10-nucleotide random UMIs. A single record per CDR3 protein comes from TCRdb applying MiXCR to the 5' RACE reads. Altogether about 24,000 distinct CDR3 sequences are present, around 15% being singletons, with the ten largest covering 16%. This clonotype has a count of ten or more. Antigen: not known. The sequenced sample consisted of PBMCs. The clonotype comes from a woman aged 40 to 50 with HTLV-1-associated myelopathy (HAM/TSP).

The CDR3 DNA follows: TGCAGTGCTCGGACTGGCTCAGATACGCAGTATTTT. Translating gives CSARTGSDTQYF. The genes are TRBV20-1 and TRBJ2-3; tentatively, D is TRBD2 (5 bases). CDR3 length: 12 amino acids. Germline V CDR1 and CDR2: DFQATT, SNEGSKA (reference sequence). Trimming removed 5 bases from V and 4 bases from J, with 10 bases in between.